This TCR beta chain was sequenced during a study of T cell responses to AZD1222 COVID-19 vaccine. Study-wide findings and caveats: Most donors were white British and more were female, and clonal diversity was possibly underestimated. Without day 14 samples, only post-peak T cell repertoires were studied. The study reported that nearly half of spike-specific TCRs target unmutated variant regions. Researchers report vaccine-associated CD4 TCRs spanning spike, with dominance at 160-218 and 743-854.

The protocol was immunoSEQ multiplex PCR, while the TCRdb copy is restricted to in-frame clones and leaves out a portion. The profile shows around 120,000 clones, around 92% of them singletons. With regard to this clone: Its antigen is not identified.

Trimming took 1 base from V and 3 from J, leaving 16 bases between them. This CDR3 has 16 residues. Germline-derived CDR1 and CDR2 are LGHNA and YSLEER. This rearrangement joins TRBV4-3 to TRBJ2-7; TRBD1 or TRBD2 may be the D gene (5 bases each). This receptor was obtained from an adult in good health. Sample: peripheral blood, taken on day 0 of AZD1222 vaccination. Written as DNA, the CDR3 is TGCGCCAGCAGCCAAGGGGCGTGGGGGTTACACTACGAGCAGTACTTC. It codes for CASSQGAWGLHYEQYF.